This TCR beta chain emerged from a study of regulatory T cells. A remark on this clone: Its cognate antigen is unknown.

Trimming pared 2 bases from V and 4 bases from J, leaving 15 bases between. CDR3 size: 15 residues. CDR1 and CDR2 (germline): SGHTA, FQGNSA. Amplification used 52 TRBV primers and 13 TRBJ primers. Only in-frame clones appear in the TCRdb table, and some are missing; sequencing was by immunoSEQ multiplex PCR. The sample lists 30,000 to 40,000 clones, about 89% occurring once. Every patient with CD3G deficiency had evidence of autoimmunity. Regulatory (CD25-high CD127-low) and conventional (CD25-low CD127-high) CD4+ T cells were sorted separately. Study results and limitations: Hydrophobic residues at CDR3 positions 6 and 7 were enriched in conventional CD4+ T cells of CD3G-deficient patients. Regulatory T cells showed the strongest V-J pair restriction and V/J gene skewing among patient repertoires.

The rearrangement uses TRBV7-2 and TRBJ2-7; D tentatively fits TRBD1 or TRBD2 (6 bases each). The sequencing sample was made of conventional CD4+ T cells sorted from blood. This clonotype was sampled from a young adult with CD3G deficiency. DNA of the CDR3: TGTGCCAGCAGCTTATTTTGGGGGGCTGGGTACGAGCAGTACTTC. The encoded protein is CASSLFWGAGYEQYF.